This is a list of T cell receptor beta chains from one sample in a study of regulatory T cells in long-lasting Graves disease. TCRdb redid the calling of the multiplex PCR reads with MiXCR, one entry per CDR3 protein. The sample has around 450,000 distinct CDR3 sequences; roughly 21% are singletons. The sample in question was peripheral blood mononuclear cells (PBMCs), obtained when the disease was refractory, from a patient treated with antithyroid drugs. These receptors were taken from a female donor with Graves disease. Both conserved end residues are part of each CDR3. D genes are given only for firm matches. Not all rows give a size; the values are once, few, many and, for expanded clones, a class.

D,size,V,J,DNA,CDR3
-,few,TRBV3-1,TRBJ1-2,TGTGCCAGCAGCCAAGAGCTATATGGCTACACCTTC,CASSQELYGYTF
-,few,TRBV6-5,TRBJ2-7,TGTGCCAGCAGTTACGAGTTTGAGCGTACCTCCTACGAGCAGTACTTC,CASSYEFERTSYEQYF
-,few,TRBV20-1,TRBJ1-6,TGCAGTGCTAGAAGGGGAAATTCACCCCTCCACTTT,CSARRGNSPLHF
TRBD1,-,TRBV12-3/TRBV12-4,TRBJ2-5,TGTGCCAGCAGTTCCCATCGACAGGGACCTCTTCAAGAGACCCAGTACTTC,CASSSHRQGPLQETQYF
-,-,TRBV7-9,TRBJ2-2,TGTGCCAGCAGTCGACGGGACACCCTGGGAGCCGGGGAGCTGTTTTTT,CASSRRDTLGAGELFF
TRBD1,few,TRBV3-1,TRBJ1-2,TGTGCCAGCAGCCAAACAGGGGTTTTCACCTTC,CASSQTGVFTF
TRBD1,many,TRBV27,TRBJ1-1,TGTGCCAGCCGCCTAGGGACAGTAAACACTGAAGCTTTCTTT,CASRLGTVNTEAFF
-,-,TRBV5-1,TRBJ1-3,TGCGCCAGCAGCCCTTGGGCGGGCCTGGGAAACACCATATATTTT,CASSPWAGLGNTIYF
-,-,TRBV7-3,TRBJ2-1,TGTGCCAGCAGCTTAATCGGTTCACCCCACAATGAGCAGTTCTTC,CASSLIGSPHNEQFF
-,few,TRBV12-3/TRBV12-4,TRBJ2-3,TGTGCCAGCAGTTCGACAGAGGAGAGCACAGATACGCAGTATTTT,CASSSTEESTDTQYF
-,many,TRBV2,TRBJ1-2,TGTGCCAGCAGTCGGGACGGGAGCTATGGCTACACCTTC,CASSRDGSYGYTF
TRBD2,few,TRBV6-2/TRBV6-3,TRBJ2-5,TGTGCCAGCAGCCTTGGGCGGGGGGGCCTCGAGACCCAGTACTTC,CASSLGRGGLETQYF
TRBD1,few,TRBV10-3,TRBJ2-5,TGTGCCATCAGTGAGTCACTTCGGGGACAGGGGGTACAGGAGACCCAGTACTTC,CAISESLRGQGVQETQYF
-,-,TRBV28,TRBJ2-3,TGTGCCAGCAGCCCTAGGATTCCAGATACGCAGTATTTT,CASSPRIPDTQYF
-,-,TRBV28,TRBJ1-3,TGTGCCAGCAGCTCTAACGGGGAAAACACCATATATTTT,CASSSNGENTIYF
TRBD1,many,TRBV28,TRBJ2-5,TGTGCCAGCACCCCTAGCCTCGGGACAGGTGAAGAGACCCAGTACTTC,CASTPSLGTGEETQYF
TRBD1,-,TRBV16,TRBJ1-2,TGTGCCAGCAGCCCAAACATCGGGACAGGGGACTATGACTACACCTTC,CASSPNIGTGDYDYTF
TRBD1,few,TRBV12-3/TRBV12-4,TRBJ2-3,TGTGCCAGCAGGCAAGGGACAGGAGATACGCAGTATTTT,CASRQGTGDTQYF
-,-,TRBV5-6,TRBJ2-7,TGTGCCAGCAGCTCATCCCCGACCCTGCACGAGCAGTACTTC,CASSSSPTLHEQYF
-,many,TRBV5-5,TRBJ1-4,TGTGCCAGCAGCTTGGAAGTTCGAGTAACTAATGAAAAACTGTTTTTT,CASSLEVRVTNEKLFF
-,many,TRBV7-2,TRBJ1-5,TGTGCCAGCGGGGGGGGTGCGGGTCAGCCCCAGCATTTT,CASGGGAGQPQHF
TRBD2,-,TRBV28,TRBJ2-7,TGTGCCAGCAGCAGACTAGCGGGGGACTCCTACGAGCAGTACTTC,CASSRLAGDSYEQYF
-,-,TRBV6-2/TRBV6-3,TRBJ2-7,TGTGCCAGCAAATTCGACCCTTGGGGTTACTACGAGCAGTACTTC,CASKFDPWGYYEQYF
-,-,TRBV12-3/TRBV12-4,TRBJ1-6,TGTGCCAGCAGTTTAGTCGGGGGTAGCAATTCACCCCTCCACTTT,CASSLVGGSNSPLHF